These T cell receptor beta chains were read from a single sample in a study of CD8 T cells in ankylosing spondylitis. TCRdb independently ran MiXCR on the 5' RACE reads; one entry per CDR3 protein. Of about 90,000 distinct CDR3 sequences in the sample, around 8.3% were seen once. Sequenced material: blood, either unsorted or a sorted T cell fraction (not recorded which). The receptors stem from a male donor with ankylosing spondylitis. Both conserved end residues are part of each CDR3. D genes are given only for firm matches. A row's size may be missing; if present it is once, few, many or a size class.

V	size	D	J	DNA	CDR3
TRBV12-3/TRBV12-4	NA	NA	TRBJ1-5	TGTGCCAGCAGTTTATCGGGGGCTAGCCAGCCCCAGCATTTT	CASSLSGASQPQHF
TRBV6-1	many	NA	TRBJ1-1	TGTGCCAGCAGTGAAGCGCGAATGAACACTGAAGCTTTCTTT	CASSEARMNTEAFF
TRBV6-1	NA	TRBD1	TRBJ1-2	TGTGCCACAGGGGACAGGGAAATACGGTTC	CATGDREIRF
TRBV24-1	few	TRBD1	TRBJ2-2	TGTGCCACAACCGGGACAGGGGAGACCGGGGAGCTGTTTTTT	CATTGTGETGELFF
TRBV27	NA	NA	TRBJ2-1	TGTGCCAGCAGTTCCCGGACCGTTAGGAATGAGCAGTTCTTC	CASSSRTVRNEQFF
TRBV6-4	NA	TRBD1	TRBJ1-1	TGTGCCAGCGGGCAGGGGGCTGGGACTGAAGCTTTCTTT	CASGQGAGTEAFF
TRBV27	NA	NA	TRBJ1-2	TGTGCCAGCAGTGGGAACAGGGATCATGGCTACACCTTC	CASSGNRDHGYTF
TRBV5-1	NA	TRBD1	TRBJ2-2	TGCGCCAGCAGCTCCCAGACAGGGCGAGGCACCGGGGAGCTGTTTTTT	CASSSQTGRGTGELFF
TRBV6-5	many	NA	TRBJ1-2	TGTGCCAGCAGCCAGACAGGCACGGGCTACACCTTC	CASSQTGTGYTF
TRBV12-3/TRBV12-4	NA	TRBD1	TRBJ2-2	TGTGCCAGCAGTTCGTGGACAGGGTGGAAGAACACCGGGGAGCTGTTTTTT	CASSSWTGWKNTGELFF
TRBV9	many	TRBD2	TRBJ2-1	TGTGCCAGCAGCCCAACTAGCGCCCCTTGGAATGAGCAGTTCTTC	CASSPTSAPWNEQFF
TRBV6-4	few	TRBD1	TRBJ2-3	TGTGCCAGCAGCGAAGGGACAGGGGAGACAGATACGCAGTATTTT	CASSEGTGETDTQYF
TRBV27	many	TRBD1	TRBJ2-1	TGTGCCAGCAGTTTAAACCAGGGGGCGCAGTACAATGAGCAGTTCTTC	CASSLNQGAQYNEQFF
TRBV24-1	NA	NA	TRBJ2-2	TGTGCCACCAGTGGACTCGGCGTTGGGGGGACCGGGGAGCTGTTTTTT	CATSGLGVGGTGELFF
TRBV27	few	NA	TRBJ1-1	TGTGCCAGCAGTGTGGGGGGGGGGAGCACTGAAGCTTTCTTT	CASSVGGGSTEAFF
TRBV19	few	TRBD1	TRBJ1-2	TGTGCCAGTAGTTTCTGGACAGGGCTCGACTATGGCTACACCTTC	CASSFWTGLDYGYTF
TRBV5-6	NA	TRBD2	TRBJ2-3	TGTGCCAGCAGCTTGGGGACTAGCGGCCCGGATACGCAGTATTTT	CASSLGTSGPDTQYF
TRBV28	NA	NA	TRBJ2-5	TGTGCCAGCAGAATAGCGCTACAAGAGACCCAGTACTTC	CASRIALQETQYF
TRBV6-1	few	NA	TRBJ2-1	TGTGCCATCATGGGACACGGGATAGTTGAGCAGTTCTTC	CAIMGHGIVEQFF
TRBV20-1	NA	TRBD2	TRBJ2-1	TGCAGTGCTAGTCACGGGAGGGCCCCCTACAATGAGCAGTTCTTC	CSASHGRAPYNEQFF